Presented here are 7 T cell receptor beta chains from one specimen sequenced in a study of blood T cell repertoires in COVID-19. Libraries were prepared by immunoSEQ multiplex PCR; TCRdb keeps only in-frame clonotypes and omits some of them. This sample has 85,000 to 130,000 clones, with around 90% found just once. Sequencing was done on a sample of peripheral blood. The source of these receptors is a woman aged 55-70 years with acute or convalescent COVID-19.

The gene calls are TRBV3-1 (or the pseudogene TRBV3-2) and TRBJ2-7; 8 positions match TRBD1. The CDR3 covers 15 residues. J lost 0 bases, V lost 3 bases, and 4 bases had no gene match. In germline, CDR1 is LGHDT, CDR2 YNNKEL (reference sequence). The CDR3 here is CASSQGTGRSYEQYF. For the CDR3, the DNA is TGTGCCAGCAGCCAGGGGACAGGTCGCTCCTACGAGCAGTACTTC.

V and J are TRBV19 and TRBJ2-2, with a possible D match to TRBD2 (5 bases). The CDR3 is 15 residues long. V was pared by 3 bases and J by 1 base, with 9 bases between. Germline V CDR1 and CDR2: LNHDA, SQIVND (reference sequence). CDR3 protein: CASSISSGNTGELFF. CDR3 DNA: TGTGCCAGTAGTATTTCGAGCGGGAACACCGGGGAGCTGTTTTTT.

This clone occurred a few times. This rearrangement joins TRBV19 to TRBJ2-2; 13 nucleotides align to TRBD2. With 4 bases clipped from V and 4 bases from J, the junction kept 6 bases outside the gene matches. Germline V gene lookup returns CDR1 LNHDA and CDR2 SQIVND (reference sequence). This CDR3 comprises 17 residues. The CDR3 sequence: CASSTVRLAGGTGELFF. In nucleotides, the CDR3 is TGTGCCAGTAGTACCGTCCGACTAGCGGGAGGCACCGGGGAGCTGTTTTTT.

V usage is TRBV4-1 and J usage is TRBJ2-1; D is possibly TRBD2 (6 bases). V shed 2 bases and J shed 5 bases, with 25 bases lying between them. CDR1 MGHRA and CDR2 YSYEKL come from the germline V gene. The CDR3 has 19 residues. The DNA of the CDR3 is TGCGCCAGCAGCCAACATCCAGTAAGGGCTTGGGGGGAGGACAATGAGCAGTTCTTC. Translating gives CASSQHPVRAWGEDNEQFF.

The V call is TRBV21-1, the J call TRBJ1-1. TRBV21-1 is recorded as a pseudogene. The CDR3 spans 15 residues. The CDR3, as DNA: TGTGCCAGCAGCAATAGTACGGGAGTAGGGACTGAAGCTTTCTTT. Translation: CASSNSTGVGTEAFF.

The rearrangement uses TRBV28 and TRBJ1-6, with 7 bases fitting TRBD1. V lost 6 bases, J lost 7 bases, and 3 bases stayed unmatched. The germline V gene encodes CDR1 MDHEN and CDR2 SYDVKM. The CDR3 is 13 amino acids. The CDR3 loop reads CASSDRDNSPLHF. The CDR3 DNA sequence: TGTGCCAGCAGCGACAGGGACAATTCACCCCTCCACTTT.

The chain is built from TRBV12-3 or TRBV12-4 and TRBJ1-5, with unresolved D. The CDR3 runs to 13 residues. The V gene lost 6 bases and the J gene lost 5 bases, with 11 bases spanning the gap. The CDR3 reads CASSRPGDQPQHF. The CDR3 DNA reads as TGTGCCAGCAGCCGACCGGGTGATCAGCCCCAGCATTTT.